These 15 T cell receptor beta chains came from one sample sequenced in a study of radiotherapy plus CTLA-4 blockade in lung cancer. Some clones are missing from TCRdb's copy, which holds only in-frame ones; the method was immunoSEQ multiplex PCR. The data show roughly 73,000 clones, roughly 84% seen once. The starting material was peripheral blood, obtained from a patient treated with radiotherapy plus ipilimumab. These receptors came from a human donor with non-small cell lung cancer that progressed on radiotherapy plus ipilimumab.

The count of this clone is one. This chain uses TRBV5-1 with TRBJ2-2; 9 bases match TRBD2. The CDR3 is made up of 15 amino acids. Germline V lookup: CDR1 SGHRS, CDR2 YFSETQ. V was clipped by 0 bases and J by 5 bases; unmatched bases: 2. The CDR3, as DNA: TGCGCCAGCAGCTTGGACGCGGGAGGGACCGGGGAGCTGTTTTTT. This sequence encodes CASSLDAGGTGELFF.

The J gene is TRBJ2-1, the V gene TRBV27; 12 bases line up with TRBD2. The CDR3 length is 17 residues. Germline V CDR1 and CDR2: MNHEY, SMNVEV (reference sequence). V was clipped by 5 bases and J by 6 bases; unmatched bases: 11. CDR3 amino acids: CASSPQKTSGSSNEQFF. As DNA, the CDR3 is TGTGCCAGCAGTCCCCAAAAGACTAGCGGGAGTTCCAATGAGCAGTTCTTC.

V and J are TRBV10-3 and TRBJ1-1; D is unclear. The CDR3 has 12 amino acids. V lost 6 bases, J lost 1 base, and 6 bases lay in between. Germline CDR1 and CDR2: ENHRY and SYGVKD. The CDR3 DNA reads TGTGCCATCAGGGGAGAGAACACTGAAGCTTTCTTT. It codes for CAIRGENTEAFF.

This rearrangement joins TRBV2 to TRBJ1-2, with D tentatively TRBD1 (5 bases). Germline assignment: CDR1 SNHLY and CDR2 FYNNEI. This CDR3 spans 13 amino acids. Trimming left V 9 bases short and J 0 bases short, with 11 bases between. The CDR3 spells CARQATSNYGYTF. Written as DNA, the CDR3 is TGTGCCAGACAGGCGACCTCTAACTATGGCTACACCTTC.

The J gene is TRBJ2-7, the V gene TRBV11-3; D may correspond to TRBD1 or TRBD2 (5 bases each). CDR3 size: 14 residues. Germline-derived CDR1 and CDR2 are SGHNT and YENEEA. The V and J ends lost 5 bases and 6 bases respectively, with 17 bases between them. Here the CDR3 DNA reads TGTGCCAGCAGCCCTGGGGACGGCCTGGGCGAGCAGTACTTC. Translated: CASSPGDGLGEQYF.

This sequence joins TRBV2 and TRBJ1-1; possibly TRBD1 for D (6 bases). Germline assignment: CDR1 SNHLY and CDR2 FYNNEI. Between the trimmed V and J ends, which lost 6 bases and 8 bases, there was a span of 13 bases. The CDR3 sequence is 12 residues long. For the CDR3, the DNA is TGTGCCAGCAGCATACCGACAGGAGAAGCTTTCTTT. Protein sequence: CASSIPTGEAFF.

The chain combines TRBV12-5 with TRBJ1-2; possible D gene TRBD1, 6 bases. With 1 base removed from V and 1 base from J, the gap between germline ends came to 10 bases. The CDR3 is 15 amino acids. The germline V gene encodes CDR1 LGHNT and CDR2 FRNRAP. The CDR3 DNA is TGTGCTAGTGGTTTGGGGGGGGCGCTTAACTATGGCTACACCTTC. It specifies CASGLGGALNYGYTF.

This chain connects TRBV28 to TRBJ1-2; D is undetermined. The CDR3 covers 15 residues. Per germline, CDR1 MDHEN and CDR2 SYDVKM. V dropped 5 bases and J dropped 2 bases, with 15 bases sitting between them. Here the CDR3 DNA reads TGTGCCAGCAGTGGATCCCCTAGCGACAACTATGGCTACACCTTC. Its protein is CASSGSPSDNYGYTF.

This chain connects TRBV5-6 to TRBJ1-2; possibly TRBD1 for D (5 bases). This CDR3 spans 15 amino acids. Trimming shortened V by 4 bases and J by 2 bases, and 15 bases separated the two germline ends. Germline V gene data show CDR1 as SGHDT and CDR2 as YYEEEE. CDR3 in DNA: TGTGCCAGCAGCCGTCGGGGGGATACAAACTATGGCTACACCTTC. Its translation is CASSRRGDTNYGYTF.

To note about this clone: One junction end does not reproduce the germline sequence, and a read error may be involved. The DNA for the CDR3 is TGTGCTAGCAGCTTAGAGGGAGCGGGCGGGGAGCTGTTTTTT. This codes for CASSLEGAGGELFF. The chain recombines TRBV7-7 with TRBJ2-2, with TRBD2 as a possible D gene (6 bases). Germline CDR1 SSHAT, CDR2 FNYEAQ (reference sequence). The CDR3 extends over 14 amino acids.

This clone was recorded a few times. The rearrangement joins TRBV6-6 to TRBJ1-1, with D uncertain. Between the trimmed V and J ends, which lost 4 bases and 1 base, there was a span of 4 bases. Germline assignment: CDR1 MNHNY and CDR2 SVGAGI (reference sequence). This CDR3 is built from 12 residues. CDR3 loop: CASSSGNTEAFF. The CDR3 coding sequence is TGTGCCAGCAGTTCAGGGAACACTGAAGCTTTCTTT.

The chain uses TRBV30 and TRBJ2-1; perhaps TRBD1 as D (8 bases). The V gene's germline CDR1 is GTSNPN and CDR2 SVGIG (reference sequence). The CDR3 loop spans 17 amino acids. V dropped 3 bases and J dropped 3 bases, with 21 bases sitting between them. The CDR3 DNA follows: TGTGCCTGGAGAAAATACGGACAGGGAGGGAACTACAATGAGCAGTTCTTC. It codes for CAWRKYGQGGNYNEQFF.

The gene calls are TRBV5-5 and TRBJ2-3; D gene uncertain. Germline loops: CDR1 SGHKS, CDR2 YYEKEE (reference sequence). The CDR3 consists of 17 residues. V was clipped by 0 bases and J by 2 bases, with 16 bases between them. The CDR3 DNA reads TGTGCCAGCAGCTTGGGCCCCGACGTTAAGGTCACAGATACGCAGTATTTT. It codes for CASSLGPDVKVTDTQYF.

The rearrangement uses TRBV6-6 and TRBJ1-2, with D perhaps matching TRBD1 (6 bases). Germline CDR1 and CDR2: MNHNY and SVGAGI (reference sequence). Trimming pared 0 bases from V and 3 bases from J, leaving 11 bases between. CDR3 size: 15 residues. CDR3 sequence reads: CASSYSGGRDYGYTF. CDR3 nucleotide sequence: TGTGCCAGCAGTTACTCGGGGGGGCGAGACTATGGCTACACCTTC.

The chain uses TRBV9 and TRBJ1-4, with unresolved D. Trimming pared 0 bases from V and 8 bases from J, leaving 11 bases between. This CDR3 has 14 residues. CDR1 and CDR2 (germline): SGDLS, YYNGEE. The DNA of the CDR3 is TGTGCCAGCAGCGTAGAGGTCACGGGAGAAAAACTGTTTTTT. Its translation is CASSVEVTGEKLFF.